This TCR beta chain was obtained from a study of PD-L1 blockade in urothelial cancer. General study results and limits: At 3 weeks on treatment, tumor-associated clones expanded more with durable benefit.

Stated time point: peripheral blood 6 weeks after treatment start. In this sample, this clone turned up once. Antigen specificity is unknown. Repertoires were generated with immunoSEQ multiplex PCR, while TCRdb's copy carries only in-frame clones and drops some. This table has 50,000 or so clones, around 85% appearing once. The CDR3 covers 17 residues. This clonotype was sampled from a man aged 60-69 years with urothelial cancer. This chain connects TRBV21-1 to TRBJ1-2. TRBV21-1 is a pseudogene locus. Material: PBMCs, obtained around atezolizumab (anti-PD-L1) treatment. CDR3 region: CASSKALYGSSNYGYTF. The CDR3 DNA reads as TGTGCCAGCAGCAAAGCGCTTTACGGGTCTTCTAACTATGGCTACACCTTC.